This T cell receptor beta chain was documented in a study of breast tumors, draining lymph nodes, adjacent tissues. Study outcomes and limitations: Tumors had less TCR diversity than lymph nodes, more than nontumor tissue. The data were judged consistent with most tumor T cells coming from lymph node and expanding in tumor. Data only fit, rather than demonstrated, lymph node origin of most tumor T cells. Tumor and nontumor repertoires were significantly more similar in luminal-like than in basal-like breast cancer.

Trimming shortened V by 0 bases and J by 4 bases, and 14 bases separated the two germline ends. The germline CDR1 and CDR2 sequences are SGDLS and YYNGEE. The CDR3 runs 15 residues. From the multiplex PCR reads, TCRdb called clonotypes with MiXCR, one entry per CDR3 protein. The sample records under 300,000 distinct CDR3 sequences, around 35% being singletons. This clonotype was recorded many times. Its specificity is unknown. The lymph nodes were axillary draining lymph nodes from breast cancer patients. The sequence derives from a female donor with breast cancer. Some clones in this sample may be carry-over from other donors' samples. The sequenced material came from axillary lymph node tissue. V is TRBV9 and J is TRBJ2-7; a possible D gene is TRBD1 (6 bases). CDR3 DNA: TGTGCCAGCAGCGTAGGGGGCCAGCAGGGGTACGAGCAGTACTTC. This gives the protein CASSVGGQQGYEQYF.